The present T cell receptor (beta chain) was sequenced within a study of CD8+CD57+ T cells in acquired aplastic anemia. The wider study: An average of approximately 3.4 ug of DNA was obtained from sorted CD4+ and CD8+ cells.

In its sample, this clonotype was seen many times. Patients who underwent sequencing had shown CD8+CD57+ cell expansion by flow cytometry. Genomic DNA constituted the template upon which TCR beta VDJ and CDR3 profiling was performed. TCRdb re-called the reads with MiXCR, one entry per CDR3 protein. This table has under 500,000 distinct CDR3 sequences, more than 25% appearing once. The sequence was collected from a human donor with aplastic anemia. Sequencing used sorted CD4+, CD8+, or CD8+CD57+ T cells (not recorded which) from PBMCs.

CDR3 DNA: TGTGCCAGCAGCGTAAGCGACACAGATACGCAGTATTTT. This codes for CASSVSDTDTQYF. The chain uses TRBV9 and TRBJ2-3; D remains unclear. Trimming cost V 1 base and J 2 bases, with 5 bases left between them. CDR3 length equals 13 residues. CDR1 is SGDLS and CDR2 is YYNGEE in the germline V gene. Looking up the rest from reference TRBV9 and TRBJ2-3 gives the full variable domain: DSGVTQTPKHLITATGQRVTLRCSPRSGDLSVYWYQQSLDQGLQFLIQYYNGEERAKGNILERFSAQQFPDLHSELNLSSLELGDSALYFCASSVSDTDTQYFGPGTRLTVL.